This entry concerns a single TCR beta chain. The table lists this clone with a few counts. What antigen it recognizes has not been identified. The input lacks base qualities; no much larger clone sits a single base away. Each donor gave one peripheral blood draw, averaging about 120 mL, which was collected into heparinised tubes. A BD FACSAria II was used to sort naive, central memory, regulatory and stem cell-like memory CD4+ T cells with a panel that included CD45RO, CCR7, CD25, CD127, CD95 and CD27. All sorted populations exceeded 95% purity. Right away, PBMCs were isolated by Lymphoprep density gradient centrifugation and were stained directly, with no culture step. Samples were stained and sorted in pairs, with one healthy donor and one patient per experiment, so that batch effects were minimized. These data come from a study of beta chain features in type 1 diabetes (dated by TCRdb to 2016 to 2019). In terms of the full investigation: Patients and healthy donors did not differ in mean age, gender distribution, total cell number or subset yield. A total of approximately 100,000,000 sorted cells were examined across all samples, and the number of cells per subset was strongly correlated with RNA yield. The study compared the TCRB repertoires of sorted circulating CD4+ T cell subsets in recently diagnosed type 1 diabetes patients with those in matched healthy donors. Whereas all 30 or so donors provided naive and central memory subsets, regulatory and stem cell-like memory subsets were isolated from just 8 patients and about 8 healthy donors.

The germline V gene (reference sequence) supplies CDR1 GTSNPN and CDR2 SVGIG. Counted from cysteine to phenylalanine, this CDR3 has 14 amino acids. Only the CDR3 DNA stays, 42 bases, in frame from base 1. V and J lose 1 base and 8 bases, and a span of 15 bases separates them. All of the isolated RNA was reverse transcribed with the High Capacity cDNA Reverse Transcription Kit, so expressed TCRB transcripts were sequenced. Naive, central memory and regulatory T cell samples underwent deep immunoSEQ sequencing, averaging around 3.6 million total reads per sample. Sorted cells were lysed in RLT buffer and RNA was extracted with DNase-treated RNeasy Micro or Mini kits, depending on cell number. To prevent cross-contamination, each cell subset was processed individually, whereas patient and healthy donor samples were processed jointly. TCRB sequences were amplified from cDNA with the immunoSEQ multiplex PCR, producing 87-bp fragments spanning the CDR3 region. Sequencing of the amplicons was performed on the Illumina HiSeq platform. The study's own analysis went as follows. Synthetic template baselines were used to correct PCR bias computationally, reads within Hamming distance 2 were collapsed together, and singletons that could not be merged were discarded. By aligning reads against IMGT, V, D and J genes, CDR3 length, and insertions or deletions at six rearrangement sites were assigned. Within each subset, clonotype counts were normalized to sorted cell number, after which true diversity and Gini coefficients were computed with the tcR R package. The overlap coefficient, calculated on TCRB nucleotide sequences, was used to quantify repertoire sharing. Out-of-frame TCRB sequences from naive cells were analyzed as a proxy for the pre-selection repertoire. The table comes from immuneACCESS by way of TCRdb, which keeps in-frame sequences with V and J called. Part of the clones is missing from these tables; in studies checked, under half for an unresolved V gene and the rest for unknown reasons. From that table come the V and J calls and clone size; the DNA was used to work out D and trimming. The sample has 400,000 to 600,000 clones on record, approximately 30% of them singletons. The top ten clonotypes cover about 0.06% of the sample.

Study-wide conclusions, independent of this receptor: At VDJ recombination sites, type 1 diabetes patients had fewer insertions and more deleted nucleotides, which implies abnormalities in thymic rearrangement. Because small numbers of individuals were included in the HLA sub-analyses, any influence of HLA type on TCRB rearrangement was left unresolved. PCR may preferentially amplify shorter templates, but because patient and control samples were amplified and corrected together, any resulting skew would affect both groups equally. Type 1 diabetes patients showed a moderate but significant shortening of TCRB CDR3 length in all four CD4+ subsets. Naive, central memory and regulatory TCRB repertoires appeared more similar among patients than among healthy donors. Because cDNA was sequenced instead of genomic DNA, highly expressing activated cells could be over-represented, though the groups showed no difference in activation or CD3 levels.

The sequence was obtained from a man younger than 35 in good health. The sequenced sample was naive CD4+ T cells from blood. The cell subset or site label, as the study defines it: true naive CD4+ T cells. Recombination connected TRBV30 to TRBJ1-5; TRBD1 is perhaps the D gene, given 6 matching bases. The CDR3 amino acid sequence is: CAWSGTAQSEPQHF. The DNA sequence follows: TGTGCCTGGAGTGGGACAGCTCAATCAGAGCCCCAGCATTTT.